This T cell receptor beta chain was retrieved from a study of OX40 agonist ivuxolimab in advanced cancers. Study at large: The dose-escalation cohort was around 83% male, with a mean age of approximately 62 years, ranging roughly 20 to 90. Eligibility rules accepted prior anti-PD-1, anti-PD-L1 or anti-CTLA-4 therapy, and around 38% had some.

V was clipped by 6 bases and J by 7 bases, with 12 bases between them. Germline loops: CDR1 ENHRY, CDR2 SYGVKD. This CDR3 has 12 amino acids. TCRdb keeps only in-frame clones here, not all; method: immunoSEQ multiplex PCR. Of tens of thousands of clones in the sample, around nine tenths are singletons; the top ten hold 0.25% to 0.35%. V gene TRBV10-3 combines with J gene TRBJ1-2, with a weak D call TRBD1 (5 bases). The TCR comes from an adult with an advanced solid tumor such as melanoma, head and neck, liver or kidney cancer. The material sequenced was CD4+ or CD8+ T cells sorted from blood, taken in a trial of the OX40 agonist ivuxolimab. As DNA, the CDR3 is TGTGCCATCAGGCCAGGGCAGGGTGGCTACACCTTC. It yields the protein CAIRPGQGGYTF.